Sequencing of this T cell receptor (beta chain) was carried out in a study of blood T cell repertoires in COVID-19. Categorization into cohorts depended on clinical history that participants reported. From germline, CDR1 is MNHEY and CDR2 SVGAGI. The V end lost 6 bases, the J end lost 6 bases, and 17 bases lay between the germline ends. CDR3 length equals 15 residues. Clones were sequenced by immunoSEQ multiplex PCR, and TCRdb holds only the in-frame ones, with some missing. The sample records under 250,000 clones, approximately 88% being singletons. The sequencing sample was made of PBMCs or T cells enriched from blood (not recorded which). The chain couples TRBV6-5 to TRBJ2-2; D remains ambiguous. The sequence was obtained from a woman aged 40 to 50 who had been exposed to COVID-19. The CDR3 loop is CASSLSSLGAGELFF. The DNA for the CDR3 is TGTGCCAGCAGCCTATCTAGTTTAGGAGCCGGGGAGCTGTTTTTT.